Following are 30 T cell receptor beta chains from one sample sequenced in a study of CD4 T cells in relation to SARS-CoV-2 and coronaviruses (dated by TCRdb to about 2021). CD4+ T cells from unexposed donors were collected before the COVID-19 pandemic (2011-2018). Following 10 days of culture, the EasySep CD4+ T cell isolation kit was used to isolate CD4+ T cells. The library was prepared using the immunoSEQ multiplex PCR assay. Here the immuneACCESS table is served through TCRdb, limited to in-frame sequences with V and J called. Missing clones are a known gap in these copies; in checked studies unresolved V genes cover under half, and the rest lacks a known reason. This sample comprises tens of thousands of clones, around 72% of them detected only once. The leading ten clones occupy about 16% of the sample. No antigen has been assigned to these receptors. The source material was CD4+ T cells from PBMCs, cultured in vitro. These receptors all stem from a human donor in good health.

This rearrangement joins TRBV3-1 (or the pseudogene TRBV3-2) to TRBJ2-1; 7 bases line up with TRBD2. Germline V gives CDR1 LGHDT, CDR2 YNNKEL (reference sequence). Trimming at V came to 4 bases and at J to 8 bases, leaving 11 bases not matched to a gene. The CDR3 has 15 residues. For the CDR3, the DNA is TGTGCCAGCAGCCGTGGGGGGGAAAGAAGATATGAGCAGTTCTTC. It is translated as CASSRGGERRYEQFF.

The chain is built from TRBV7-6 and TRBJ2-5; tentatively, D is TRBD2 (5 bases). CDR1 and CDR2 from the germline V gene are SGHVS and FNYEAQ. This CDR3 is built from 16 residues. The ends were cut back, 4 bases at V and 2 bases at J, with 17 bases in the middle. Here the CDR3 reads CASSSPGKTWQETQYF. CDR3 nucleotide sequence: TGTGCCAGCAGCTCTCCGGGAAAGACATGGCAAGAGACCCAGTACTTC.

The CDR3 DNA is TGTGCCAGCAGCTTGGTTAGCGACCGAAATGAGCAGTTCTTC. Translating gives CASSLVSDRNEQFF. J is TRBJ2-1 and V is TRBV7-9; perhaps TRBD2 as D (5 bases). Germline values: CDR1 SEHNR, CDR2 FQNEAQ (reference sequence). This CDR3 spans 14 amino acids. Between the trimmed V and J ends, which lost 3 bases and 7 bases, there was a span of 13 bases.

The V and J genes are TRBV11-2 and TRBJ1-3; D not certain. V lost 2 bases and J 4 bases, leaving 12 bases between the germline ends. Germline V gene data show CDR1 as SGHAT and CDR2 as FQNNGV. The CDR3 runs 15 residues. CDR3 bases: TGTGCCAGCAGCTTATGGGTGGGCAAAGGAAACACCATATATTTT. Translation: CASSLWVGKGNTIYF.

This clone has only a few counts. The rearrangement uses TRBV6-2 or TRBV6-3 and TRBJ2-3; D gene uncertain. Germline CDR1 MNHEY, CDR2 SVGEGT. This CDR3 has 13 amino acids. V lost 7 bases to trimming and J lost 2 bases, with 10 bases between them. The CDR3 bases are TGTGCCAGCACTTATTATTCCACAGATACGCAGTATTTT. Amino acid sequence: CASTYYSTDTQYF.

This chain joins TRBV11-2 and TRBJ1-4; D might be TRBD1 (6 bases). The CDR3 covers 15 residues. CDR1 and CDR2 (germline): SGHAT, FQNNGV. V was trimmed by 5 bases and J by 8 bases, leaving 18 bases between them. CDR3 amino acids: CASSQGWGVQEKLFF. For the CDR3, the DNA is TGTGCCAGCAGCCAGGGGTGGGGGGTACAAGAAAAACTGTTTTTT.

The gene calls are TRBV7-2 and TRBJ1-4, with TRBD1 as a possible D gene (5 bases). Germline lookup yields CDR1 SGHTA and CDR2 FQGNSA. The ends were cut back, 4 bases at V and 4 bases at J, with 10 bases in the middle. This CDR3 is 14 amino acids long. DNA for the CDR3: TGTGCCAGCAGCTACGGGGGGGATAATGAAAAACTGTTTTTT. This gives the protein CASSYGGDNEKLFF.

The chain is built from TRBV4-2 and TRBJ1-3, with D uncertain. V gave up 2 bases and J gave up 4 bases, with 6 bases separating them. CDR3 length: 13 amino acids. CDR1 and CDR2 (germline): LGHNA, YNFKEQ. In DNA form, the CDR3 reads TGTGCCAGCAGCCAATTCGACGGAAACACCATATATTTT. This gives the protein CASSQFDGNTIYF.

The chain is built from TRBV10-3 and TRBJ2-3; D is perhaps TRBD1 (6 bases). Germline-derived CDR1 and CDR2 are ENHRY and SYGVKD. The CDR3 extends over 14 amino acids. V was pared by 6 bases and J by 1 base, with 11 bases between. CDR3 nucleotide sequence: TGTGCCATCAGGCTCCGACAGGGCACAGATACGCAGTATTTT. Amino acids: CAIRLRQGTDTQYF.

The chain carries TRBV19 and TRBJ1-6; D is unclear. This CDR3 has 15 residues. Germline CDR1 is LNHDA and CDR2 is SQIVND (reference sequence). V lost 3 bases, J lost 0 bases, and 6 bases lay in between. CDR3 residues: CASSMGSSYNSPLHF. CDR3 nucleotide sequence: TGTGCCAGTAGTATGGGAAGCTCCTATAATTCACCCCTCCACTTT.

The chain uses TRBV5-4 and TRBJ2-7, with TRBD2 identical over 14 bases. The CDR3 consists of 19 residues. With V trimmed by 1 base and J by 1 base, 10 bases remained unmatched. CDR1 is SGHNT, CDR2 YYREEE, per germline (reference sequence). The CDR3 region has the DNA TGTGCCAGCAGCTTGTGGAGTCCGGGACTAGCGGGAGAATCCTACGAGCAGTACTTC. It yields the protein CASSLWSPGLAGESYEQYF.

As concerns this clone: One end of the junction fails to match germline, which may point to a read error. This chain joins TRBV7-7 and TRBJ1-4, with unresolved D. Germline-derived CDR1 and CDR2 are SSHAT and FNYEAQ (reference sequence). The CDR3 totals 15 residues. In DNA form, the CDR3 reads TGTGCTAGCAGCTTAGCGGCAGCAACTAATGAAAAACTGTTTTTT. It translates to CASSLAAATNEKLFF.

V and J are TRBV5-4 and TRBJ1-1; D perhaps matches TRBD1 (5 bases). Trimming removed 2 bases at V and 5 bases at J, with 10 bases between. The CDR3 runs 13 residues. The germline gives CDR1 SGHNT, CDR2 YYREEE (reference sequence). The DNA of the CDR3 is TGTGCCAGCAGCTTCCCCCAGGGTACTGAAGCTTTCTTT. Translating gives CASSFPQGTEAFF.

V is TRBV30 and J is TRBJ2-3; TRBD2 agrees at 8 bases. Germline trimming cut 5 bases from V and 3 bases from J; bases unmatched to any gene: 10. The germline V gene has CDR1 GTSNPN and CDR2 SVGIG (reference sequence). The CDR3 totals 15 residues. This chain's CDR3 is CAWGREAGVTDTQYF. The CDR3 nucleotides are TGTGCCTGGGGGAGAGAAGCGGGAGTGACAGATACGCAGTATTTT.

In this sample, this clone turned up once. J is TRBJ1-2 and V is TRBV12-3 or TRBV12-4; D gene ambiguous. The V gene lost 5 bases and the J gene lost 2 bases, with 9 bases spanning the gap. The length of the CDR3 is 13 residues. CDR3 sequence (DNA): TGTGCCAGCAGTGCGGGATTCAACTATGGCTACACCTTC. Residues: CASSAGFNYGYTF.

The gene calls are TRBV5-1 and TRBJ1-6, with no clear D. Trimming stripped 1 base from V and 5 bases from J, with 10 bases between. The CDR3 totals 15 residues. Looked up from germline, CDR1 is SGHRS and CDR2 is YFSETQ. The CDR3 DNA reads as TGCGCCAGCAGCTTGTCTGGGATCGATAATTCACCCCTCCACTTT. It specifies CASSLSGIDNSPLHF.

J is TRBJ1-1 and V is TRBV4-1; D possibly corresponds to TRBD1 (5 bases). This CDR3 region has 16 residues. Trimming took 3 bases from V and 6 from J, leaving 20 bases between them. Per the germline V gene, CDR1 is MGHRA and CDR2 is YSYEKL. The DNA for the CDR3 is TGCGCCAGCAGCCACCAATCCCGGACGACGGGGGCTGAAGCTTTCTTT. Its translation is CASSHQSRTTGAEAFF.

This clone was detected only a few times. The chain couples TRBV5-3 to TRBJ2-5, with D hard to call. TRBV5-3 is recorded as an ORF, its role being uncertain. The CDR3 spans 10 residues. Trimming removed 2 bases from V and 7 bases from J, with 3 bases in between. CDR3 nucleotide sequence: TGTGCCAGAAGCTTTGTGACCCAGTACTTC. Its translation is CARSFVTQYF.

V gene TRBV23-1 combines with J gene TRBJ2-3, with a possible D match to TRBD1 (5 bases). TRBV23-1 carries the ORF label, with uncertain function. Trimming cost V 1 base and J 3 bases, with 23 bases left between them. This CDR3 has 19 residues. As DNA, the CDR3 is TGCGCCAGCAGTCAATTAGGAGTAACGTGGCAGGGCGGAACAGATACGCAGTATTTT. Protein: CASSQLGVTWQGGTDTQYF.

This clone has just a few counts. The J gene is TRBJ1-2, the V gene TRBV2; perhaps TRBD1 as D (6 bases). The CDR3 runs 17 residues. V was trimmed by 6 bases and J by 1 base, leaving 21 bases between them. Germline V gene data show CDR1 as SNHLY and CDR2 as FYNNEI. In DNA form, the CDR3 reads TGTGCCAGCAGAACAGACAGGCGGAGAAATCTTAACTATGGCTACACCTTC. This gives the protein CASRTDRRRNLNYGYTF.

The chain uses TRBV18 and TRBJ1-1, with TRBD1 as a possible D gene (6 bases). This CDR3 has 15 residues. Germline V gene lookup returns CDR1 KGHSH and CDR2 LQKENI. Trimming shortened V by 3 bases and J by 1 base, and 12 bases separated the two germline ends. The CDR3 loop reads CASSPPGQTNTEAFF. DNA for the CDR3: TGTGCCAGCTCACCCCCGGGACAAACGAACACTGAAGCTTTCTTT.

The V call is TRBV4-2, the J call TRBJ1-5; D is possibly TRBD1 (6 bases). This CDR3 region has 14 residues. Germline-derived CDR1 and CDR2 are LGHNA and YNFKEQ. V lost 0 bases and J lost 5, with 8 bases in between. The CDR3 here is CASSQDPGDQPQHF. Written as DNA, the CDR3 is TGTGCCAGCAGCCAAGATCCAGGGGATCAGCCCCAGCATTTT.

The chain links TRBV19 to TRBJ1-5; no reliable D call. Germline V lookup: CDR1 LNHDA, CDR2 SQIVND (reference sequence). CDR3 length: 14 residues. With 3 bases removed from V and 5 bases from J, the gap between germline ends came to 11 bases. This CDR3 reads CASSMARGDQPQHF. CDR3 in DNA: TGTGCCAGTAGTATGGCGCGCGGGGATCAGCCCCAGCATTTT.

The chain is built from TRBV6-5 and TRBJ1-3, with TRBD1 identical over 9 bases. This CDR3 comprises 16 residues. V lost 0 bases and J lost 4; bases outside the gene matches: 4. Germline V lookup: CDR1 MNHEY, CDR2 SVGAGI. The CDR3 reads CASSYSNRGQGNTIYF. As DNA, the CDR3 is TGTGCCAGCAGTTACTCGAACAGGGGGCAAGGAAACACCATATATTTT.

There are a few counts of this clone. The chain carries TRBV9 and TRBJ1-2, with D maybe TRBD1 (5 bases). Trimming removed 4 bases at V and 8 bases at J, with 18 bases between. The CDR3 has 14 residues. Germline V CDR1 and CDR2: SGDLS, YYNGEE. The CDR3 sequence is CASSSRGGANGYTF. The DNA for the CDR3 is TGTGCCAGCAGCTCTCGTGGAGGGGCAAACGGCTACACCTTC.

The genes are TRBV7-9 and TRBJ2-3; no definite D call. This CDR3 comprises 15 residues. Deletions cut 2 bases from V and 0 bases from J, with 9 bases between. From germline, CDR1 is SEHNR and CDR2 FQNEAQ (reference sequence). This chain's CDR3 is CASSLPQDSTDTQYF. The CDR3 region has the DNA TGTGCCAGCAGCTTACCTCAGGATAGCACAGATACGCAGTATTTT.

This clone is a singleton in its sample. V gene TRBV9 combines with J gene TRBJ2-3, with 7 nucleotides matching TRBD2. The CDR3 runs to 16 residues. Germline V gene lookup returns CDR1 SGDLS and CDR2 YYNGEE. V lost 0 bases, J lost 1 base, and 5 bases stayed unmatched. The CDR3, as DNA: TGTGCCAGCAGCGTAGTGTCTGGGGGGGGCACAGATACGCAGTATTTT. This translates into CASSVVSGGGTDTQYF.

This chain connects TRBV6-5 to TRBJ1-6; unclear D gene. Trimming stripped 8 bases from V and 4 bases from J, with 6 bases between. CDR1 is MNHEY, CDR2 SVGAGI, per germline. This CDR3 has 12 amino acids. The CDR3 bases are TGTGCCAGCGGGCGGTATAATTCACCCCTCCACTTT. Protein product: CASGRYNSPLHF.

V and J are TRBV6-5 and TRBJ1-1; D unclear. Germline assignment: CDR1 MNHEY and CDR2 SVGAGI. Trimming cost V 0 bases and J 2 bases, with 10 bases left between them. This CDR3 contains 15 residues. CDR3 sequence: CASSYSQKGNTEAFF. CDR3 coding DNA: TGTGCCAGCAGTTACTCTCAGAAGGGAAACACTGAAGCTTTCTTT.

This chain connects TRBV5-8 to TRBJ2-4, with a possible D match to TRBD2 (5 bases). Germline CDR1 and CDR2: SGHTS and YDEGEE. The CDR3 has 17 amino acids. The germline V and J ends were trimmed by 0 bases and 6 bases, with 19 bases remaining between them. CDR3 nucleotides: TGTGCCAGCAGCTTGGTAGGGCTCCGGGATAAGGCAAACATTCAGTACTTC. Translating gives CASSLVGLRDKANIQYF.